These T cell receptor beta chains were read from a single sample in a study of shared clonotypes between healthy human individuals. Clones were read by immunoSEQ multiplex PCR, and TCRdb kept only the in-frame ones, dropping some. The data contain just over 2,000,000 clones, roughly 95% of them singletons. Material for sequencing was naive CD4+ T cells sorted from blood. The receptors shown here come from a man aged 18 to 30 in good health. Each CDR3 is given with its conserved first and last residue. Each record gives: V gene, CDR3 protein.

TRBV20-1 | CSARSTYEQYF
TRBV5-6 | CASSSRETQYF
TRBV6-1 | CASSEYGEQFF
TRBV5-6 | CASSLGLVQETQYF
TRBV19 | CASSISGPNTDTQYF
TRBV5-1 | CASSVTSGQGFDEQYF
TRBV18 | CASSNPGQGSSYEQYF
TRBV5-1 | CASSLGGQGEGQYF
TRBV7-2 | CASSSDPTNTGELFF
TRBV11-2 | CASTPGGASYEQYF
TRBV6-4 | CASSDKVQGASYNSPLHF
TRBV4-1 | CASSQDPTGGLSTEAFF
TRBV7-2 | CASSLEAGDQGGGYTF
TRBV27 | CASSLGQGTRGTQYF
TRBV6-1 | CASSGDLWGQYF
TRBV18 | CASSPTGTGGPQHF
TRBV29-1 | CSVEAQGKGNTIYF
TRBV28 | CASSPTGGNTEAFF
TRBV4-3 | CASSQDLQVYGYTF
TRBV11-2 | CASSLNYYNSPLHF
TRBV11-2 | CASSPTDNTDTQYF
TRBV10-1 | CASSERLPSTDTQYF
TRBV5-6 | CASSRRGGNQPQHF
TRBV30 | CAWSRGTDTQYF
TRBV19 | CASSITGGGNQPQHF
TRBV5-1 | CASSLGTANYGYTF
TRBV7-9 | CASRAEAIGYEQYF
TRBV11-2 | CASRADRGNTIYF
TRBV6-5 | CASSSGPVPFIQYF
TRBV5-1 | CASSFAGEENSPLHF
TRBV5-6 | CASSLTRATNYGYTF
TRBV4-1 | CASSREGNSPLHF
TRBV7-2 | CASSLVVGRQGSSYEQYF
TRBV5-1 | CASSSRAANNSPLHF
TRBV29-1 | CSAKLLTDTQYF
TRBV5-1 | CASSLGTASNYGYTF
TRBV6-1 | CASSEARQEPNSPLHF
TRBV10-3 | CAISSVGTDTQYF
TRBV6-5 | CASARGLGEQYF